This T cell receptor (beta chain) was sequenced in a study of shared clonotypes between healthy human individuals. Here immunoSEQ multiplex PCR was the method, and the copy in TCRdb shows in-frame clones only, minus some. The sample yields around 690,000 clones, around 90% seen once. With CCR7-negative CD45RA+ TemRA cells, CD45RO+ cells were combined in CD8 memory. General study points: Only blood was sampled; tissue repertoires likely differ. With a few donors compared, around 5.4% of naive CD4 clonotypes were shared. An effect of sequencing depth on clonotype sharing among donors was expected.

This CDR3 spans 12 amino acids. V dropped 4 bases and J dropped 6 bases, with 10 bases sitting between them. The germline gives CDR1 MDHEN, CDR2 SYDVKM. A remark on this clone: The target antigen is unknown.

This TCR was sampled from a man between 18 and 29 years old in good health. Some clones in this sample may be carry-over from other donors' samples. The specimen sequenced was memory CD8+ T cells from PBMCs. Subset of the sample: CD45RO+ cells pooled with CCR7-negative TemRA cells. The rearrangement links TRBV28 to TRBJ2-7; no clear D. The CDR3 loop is CASSWPLGEQYF. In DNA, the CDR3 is TGTGCCAGCAGTTGGCCCCTGGGCGAGCAGTACTTC.